The 27 T cell receptor beta chains below were found in one sample sequenced in a study of beta chain features in type 1 diabetes. TCRB transcripts that were expressed got sequenced, as all of the isolated RNA had been reverse transcribed. Repertoires were generated with immunoSEQ multiplex PCR, while TCRdb's copy carries only in-frame clones and drops some. The sample comprises around 430,000 clones, over 25% of which are singletons, and 0.05% to 0.065% rests with the top ten. The sample taken for sequencing was naive CD4+ T cells from blood. The receptors were gathered from a man between 18 and 35 years old in good health.

V is TRBV5-1 and J is TRBJ2-3; D remains unclear. V was pared by 2 bases and J by 1 base, with 14 bases between. This CDR3 comprises 16 residues. The germline CDR1 and CDR2 sequences are SGHRS and YFSETQ. Written as DNA, the CDR3 is TGCGCCAGCAGCTTCTTTGACGGCGGAGGCACAGATACGCAGTATTTT. Its translation: CASSFFDGGGTDTQYF.

This clone occurred a few times. The chain carries TRBV29-1 and TRBJ2-1; no clear D gene. The CDR3 extends over 12 amino acids. Trimming took off 7 bases at V and 10 bases at J, with 17 bases between the two ends. Per the germline V gene, CDR1 is SQVTM and CDR2 is ANQGSEA. The CDR3 DNA follows: TGCAGCGGGGGTTGGGATTCTACGGAGCAGTTCTTC. Its protein product is CSGGWDSTEQFF.

This clone was detected a few times. This sequence joins TRBV7-9 and TRBJ2-3; D ambiguous. Germline assignment: CDR1 SEHNR and CDR2 FQNEAQ (reference sequence). Trimming removed 1 base from V and 4 bases from J, with 9 bases in between. This CDR3 is 14 amino acids long. The CDR3 DNA reads as TGTGCCAGCAGCTTAGGTACTACGGCAGATACGCAGTATTTT. It specifies CASSLGTTADTQYF.

The chain carries TRBV25-1 and TRBJ1-5; a possible D gene is TRBD1 (5 bases). This CDR3 is built from 14 residues. Germline V gives CDR1 MGHDK, CDR2 SYGVNS. Trimming left V 1 base short and J 9 bases short, with 13 bases between. CDR3: CASSESRGPGPQHF. The CDR3 DNA reads TGTGCCAGCAGTGAATCCCGGGGCCCGGGGCCCCAGCATTTT.

The genes are TRBV15 and TRBJ2-7; D gene uncertain. Trimming removed 1 base at V and 4 bases at J, with 5 bases between. The CDR3 contains 12 residues. Germline values: CDR1 LNHNV, CDR2 YYDKDF (reference sequence). The CDR3 region has the DNA TGTGCCACCAGCAGAGGTCTTTACGAGCAGTACTTC. It yields the protein CATSRGLYEQYF.

The chain uses TRBV20-1 and TRBJ1-4; D gene ambiguous. The germline CDR1 and CDR2 sequences are DFQATT and SNEGSKA (reference sequence). CDR3 length: 11 residues. V was clipped by 3 bases and J by 8 bases, with 7 bases between them. CDR3 in DNA: TGCAGTGCTAGTTTGGGGGAAAAACTGTTTTTT. Residues: CSASLGEKLFF.

This clone has a handful of counts. The chain is built from TRBV9 and TRBJ2-7, with 9 bases matching TRBD1. V was pared by 3 bases and J by 5 bases, with 6 bases of the junction left unmatched. Germline CDR1 and CDR2: SGDLS and YYNGEE. There are 14 residues in the CDR3. The CDR3 DNA is TGTGCCAGCAGCGAGACGGGACAGGGCCACGAGCAGTACTTC. As protein: CASSETGQGHEQYF.

The CDR3 DNA reads TGTGCCTGGAGTGCCCTGGCAGCTTTCTTT. Amino acid sequence: CAWSALAAFF. The rearrangement uses TRBV30 and TRBJ1-1; no definite D call. Germline-derived CDR1 and CDR2 are GTSNPN and SVGIG (reference sequence). V gave up 1 base and J gave up 10 bases, with 7 bases separating them. This CDR3 region has 10 residues.

The J gene is TRBJ2-7, the V gene TRBV10-3; 7 bases match TRBD1. Germline-derived CDR1 and CDR2 are ENHRY and SYGVKD. The trim removed 5 bases at V and 3 bases at J, leaving 7 bases unmatched. This CDR3 is built from 14 residues. CDR3 coding DNA: TGTGCCATCAGTTTACAGGGGAAAGACTACGAGCAGTACTTC. Its protein is CAISLQGKDYEQYF.

This clone came up a few times. CDR3 sequence: CASRPTRNGDNEQFF. The CDR3, as DNA: TGCGCCAGCAGGCCAACTAGAAACGGAGACAATGAGCAGTTCTTC. V is TRBV5-1 and J is TRBJ2-1; D may be TRBD2 (5 bases). Trimming cost V 5 bases and J 5 bases, with 17 bases left between them. This CDR3 comprises 15 residues. The germline CDR1 and CDR2 sequences are SGHRS and YFSETQ.

This chain links TRBV7-3 with TRBJ2-1, with TRBD2 matching over 11 bases. Germline CDR1 and CDR2: SGHTA and FQGTGA. J gave up 2 bases and V 3 bases, and 9 bases lay outside the gene matches. The CDR3 runs to 18 residues. Written as DNA, the CDR3 is TGTGCCAGCAGCTTCAGGGGGCTAGCGGGAGGTCCCTACAATGAGCAGTTCTTC. Translating gives CASSFRGLAGGPYNEQFF.

In this sample, this clone turned up a few times. J is TRBJ2-3 and V is TRBV7-3; D is uncertain. Trimming cost V 5 bases and J 3 bases, with 12 bases left between them. The CDR3 runs to 14 residues. Germline V lookup: CDR1 SGHTA, CDR2 FQGTGA. CDR3: CASSPTTRTDTQYF. As DNA, the CDR3 is TGTGCCAGCAGCCCTACCACGAGGACAGATACGCAGTATTTT.

This clone was picked up a small number of times. The V gene is TRBV5-4, the J gene TRBJ2-1, with 12 positions matching TRBD2. Trimming took 5 bases from V and 5 from J; bases not matched to a gene: 5. The V gene's germline CDR1 is SGHNT and CDR2 YYREEE (reference sequence). The CDR3 has 15 amino acids. CDR3 protein: CASRRRLAGDNEQFF. The CDR3 nucleotides read TGTGCCAGCAGGCGCCGACTAGCGGGAGACAATGAGCAGTTCTTC.

The rearrangement links TRBV25-1 to TRBJ2-7; the D is unclear. Germline V gene data show CDR1 as MGHDK and CDR2 as SYGVNS. V lost 3 bases and J lost 9, with 9 bases in between. This CDR3 region has 11 residues. CDR3 bases: TGTGCCAGCAGTGATGGGCCGCGGCAGTACTTC. Its translation: CASSDGPRQYF.

This sequence joins TRBV29-1 and TRBJ1-3; 8 positions match TRBD1. The CDR3 runs 13 residues. Per the germline V gene, CDR1 is SQVTM and CDR2 is ANQGSEA. Losses at the gene ends were 6 bases for V and 4 bases for J; bases not matched to a gene: 5. The CDR3 coding sequence is TGCAGCGTGGGGGACAGGTCAGGAAACACCATATATTTT. This translates into CSVGDRSGNTIYF. Combining the CDR3 with reference TRBV29-1 and TRBJ1-3 gives the whole variable domain SAVISQKPSRDICQRGTSLTIQCQVDSQVTMMFWYRQQPGQSLTLIATANQGSEATYESGFVIDKFPISRPNLTFSTLTVSNMSPEDSSIYLCSVGDRSGNTIYFGEGSWLTVV.

This clone was observed a few times. This chain links TRBV6-1 with TRBJ2-6; D is uncertain. Germline-derived CDR1 and CDR2 are MNHNS and SASEGT. V shed 3 bases and J shed 0 bases, with 9 bases lying between them. The CDR3 is made up of 16 amino acids. The CDR3 region has the DNA TGTGCCAGCAGTGAGAACACCCTCTCTGGGGCCAACGTCCTGACTTTC. This codes for CASSENTLSGANVLTF.

This chain joins TRBV28 and TRBJ2-4; 11 bases fit TRBD2. In germline, CDR1 is MDHEN, CDR2 SYDVKM. CDR3 length: 18 amino acids. V shed 5 bases, J shed 0 bases, and the junction held 9 bases outside the gene matches. CDR3 protein: CASSRKMTSGVAKNIQYF. CDR3 bases: TGTGCCAGCAGTCGGAAAATGACTAGCGGGGTAGCCAAAAACATTCAGTACTTC.

This clone showed up just a few times. CDR3 region: CASSQVTSGSWSDTQYF. The CDR3 nucleotides read TGCGCCAGCAGCCAAGTCACTAGCGGGAGTTGGTCAGATACGCAGTATTTT. This sequence joins TRBV4-3 and TRBJ2-3; the match to TRBD2 covers 11 bases. With V trimmed by 1 base and J by 4 bases, 7 bases remained unmatched. The CDR3 loop spans 17 amino acids. Looked up from germline, CDR1 is LGHNA and CDR2 is YSLEER.

For this clone: This CDR3 is also generated by other DNA sequences in the sample. The chain joins TRBV30 to TRBJ1-5, with D perhaps TRBD1 (5 bases). The germline V gene encodes CDR1 GTSNPN and CDR2 SVGIG (reference sequence). The CDR3 covers 13 residues. The V end was cut by 4 bases, the J end by 2 bases, with 9 bases between. The CDR3 is CAWTQGGNQPQHF. The CDR3, as DNA: TGTGCCTGGACCCAGGGAGGCAATCAGCCCCAGCATTTT. Filled out from reference TRBV30 and TRBJ1-5, the complete variable domain reads SQTIHQWPATLVQPVGSPLSLECTVEGTSNPNLYWYRQAAGRGLQLLFYSVGIGQISSEVPQNLSASRPQDRQFILSSKKLLLSDSGFYLCAWTQGGNQPQHFGDGTRLSIL.

This clone was recorded a few times. The genes are TRBV30 and TRBJ2-3, with TRBD2 matching 8 bases. Germline V gene sequence: CDR1 GTSNPN, CDR2 SVGIG (reference sequence). V shed 3 bases, J shed 0 bases, and the junction held 5 bases outside the gene matches. This CDR3 spans 15 amino acids. The chain's CDR3 is CAWSLASGSTDTQYF. In DNA, the CDR3 is TGTGCCTGGAGCCTGGCTAGCGGGAGCACAGATACGCAGTATTTT.

There are a few counts of this clone. The chain has TRBV13 and TRBJ2-7; D perhaps matches TRBD2 (5 bases). Germline V gene sequence: CDR1 PRHDT, CDR2 FYEKMQ (reference sequence). V was clipped by 1 base and J by 0 bases, with 10 bases between them. CDR3 length: 15 amino acids. In nucleotides, the CDR3 is TGTGCCAGCAGCTTAGCGGAGGATCCCTCCTACGAGCAGTACTTC. This encodes CASSLAEDPSYEQYF.

In this sample, this clone turned up a few times. This chain links TRBV30 with TRBJ2-3; D remains ambiguous. This CDR3 is 11 amino acids long. Germline V lookup: CDR1 GTSNPN, CDR2 SVGIG (reference sequence). Trimming took 4 bases from V and 6 from J, leaving 8 bases between them. The CDR3 is CAWIIGDTQYF. The CDR3 nucleotides read TGTGCCTGGATTATTGGGGATACGCAGTATTTT.

The chain links TRBV4-3 to TRBJ2-3; D ambiguous. Germline CDR1 reads LGHNA; CDR2 reads YSLEER. This CDR3 is 16 amino acids long. Trimming shortened V by 0 bases and J by 0 bases, and 10 bases separated the two germline ends. CDR3 in amino acids: CASSQDLTVSTDTQYF. The CDR3 region has the DNA TGCGCCAGCAGCCAAGATTTAACTGTTAGCACAGATACGCAGTATTTT.

This clone was seen only a few times. V and J are TRBV20-1 and TRBJ2-2; the D is unclear. This CDR3 is 11 amino acids long. Trimming left V 6 bases short and J 4 bases short, with 6 bases between. In germline, CDR1 is DFQATT, CDR2 SNEGSKA (reference sequence). This CDR3 is CSARSTGELFF. For the CDR3, the DNA is TGCAGTGCAAGGAGCACCGGGGAGCTGTTTTTT.

This clone was seen more than once but under ten times. The rearrangement links TRBV29-1 to TRBJ2-5; possibly TRBD2 for D (6 bases). This CDR3 is built from 14 residues. Trimming cost V 1 base and J 3 bases, with 12 bases left between them. Germline CDR1 is SQVTM and CDR2 is ANQGSEA. CDR3: CSVEGSAGKETQYF. CDR3 nucleotide sequence: TGCAGCGTTGAAGGGAGTGCGGGAAAAGAGACCCAGTACTTC.

This chain uses TRBV30 with TRBJ2-1, with D unresolved. CDR1 is GTSNPN, CDR2 SVGIG, per germline (reference sequence). This CDR3 spans 11 amino acids. The V gene lost 0 bases and the J gene lost 10 bases, with 7 bases spanning the gap. CDR3 loop: CAWSVSEEQFF. In DNA form, the CDR3 reads TGTGCCTGGAGTGTATCTGAGGAGCAGTTCTTC.

In its sample, this clone was seen once. Other DNA sequences in the sample encode the same CDR3. The rearrangement uses TRBV5-6 and TRBJ2-1; D remains ambiguous. CDR3 length: 13 amino acids. V was cut by 0 bases and J by 1 base, with 2 bases left in between. The germline gives CDR1 SGHDT, CDR2 YYEEEE. The CDR3, as DNA: TGTGCCAGCAGCTTGGTTTCCTACAATGAGCAGTTCTTC. This encodes CASSLVSYNEQFF.